This note documents a single T cell receptor (beta chain) sequence. The data were taken from a study of blood T cell repertoires in COVID-19. Across the whole study: PBMCs, B-cell-depleted T cells, or T cells provided the cDNA or gDNA that made up the material.

J gave up 5 bases and V 2 bases, and 5 bases lay outside the gene matches. The CDR3 contains 14 residues. The germline CDR1 and CDR2 sequences are LGHDT and YNNKEL (reference sequence). The cohort comprised adults aged 18 to 89 years residing in 20 to 25 US areas. Per the authors' pipeline: Amplified reference gene primers provided the basis for estimating nucleated cell counts. TCRdb keeps only in-frame clones here, not all; method: immunoSEQ multiplex PCR. The V and J calls and clone size come from that table; D and trimming were worked out from the DNA. The table includes some 220,000 clones, around 91% detected once.

Sequenced input: PBMCs or T cells enriched from blood (not recorded which). The chain employs TRBV3-1 (or the pseudogene TRBV3-2) and TRBJ2-5; 7 bases align to TRBD1. This sequence originates from a woman between 18 and 29 years old in a cohort exposed to, infected with or recovered from COVID-19 (not recorded which). The CDR3 region has the DNA TGTGCCAGCAGCCAAAACAGGGGAACGGAGACCCAGTACTTC. Translation gives CASSQNRGTETQYF.